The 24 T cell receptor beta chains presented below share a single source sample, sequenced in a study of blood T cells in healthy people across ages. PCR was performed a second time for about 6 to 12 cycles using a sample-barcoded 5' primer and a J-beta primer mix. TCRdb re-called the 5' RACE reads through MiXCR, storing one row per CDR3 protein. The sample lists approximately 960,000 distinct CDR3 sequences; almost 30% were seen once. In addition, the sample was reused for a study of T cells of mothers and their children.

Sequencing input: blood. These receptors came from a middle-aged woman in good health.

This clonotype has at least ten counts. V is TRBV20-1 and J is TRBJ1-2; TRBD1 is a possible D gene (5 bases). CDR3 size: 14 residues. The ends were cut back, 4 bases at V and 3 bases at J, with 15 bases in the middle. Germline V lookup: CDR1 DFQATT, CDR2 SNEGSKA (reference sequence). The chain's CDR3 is CSAIRGQGDYGYTF. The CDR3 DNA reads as TGCAGTGCTATCCGTGGCCAGGGCGACTATGGCTACACCTTC.

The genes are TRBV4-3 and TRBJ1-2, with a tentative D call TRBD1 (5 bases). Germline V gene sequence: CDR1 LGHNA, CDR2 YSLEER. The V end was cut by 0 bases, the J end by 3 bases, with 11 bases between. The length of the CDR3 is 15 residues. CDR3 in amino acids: CASSQDGGSDYGYTF. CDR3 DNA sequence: TGCGCCAGCAGCCAAGATGGGGGATCGGACTATGGCTACACCTTC.

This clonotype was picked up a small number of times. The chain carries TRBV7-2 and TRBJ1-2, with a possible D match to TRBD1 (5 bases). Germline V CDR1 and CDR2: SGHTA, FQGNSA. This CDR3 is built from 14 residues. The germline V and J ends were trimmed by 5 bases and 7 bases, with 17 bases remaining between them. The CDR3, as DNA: TGTGCCAGCAGCCCTCAGACAGTCCTGGCTGGCTACACCTTC. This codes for CASSPQTVLAGYTF.

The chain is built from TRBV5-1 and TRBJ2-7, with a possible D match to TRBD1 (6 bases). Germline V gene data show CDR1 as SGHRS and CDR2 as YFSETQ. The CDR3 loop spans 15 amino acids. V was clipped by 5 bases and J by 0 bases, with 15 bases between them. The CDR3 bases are TGCGCCAGCAGGAGGCAAACAGGGTACTCCTACGAGCAGTACTTC. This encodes CASRRQTGYSYEQYF.

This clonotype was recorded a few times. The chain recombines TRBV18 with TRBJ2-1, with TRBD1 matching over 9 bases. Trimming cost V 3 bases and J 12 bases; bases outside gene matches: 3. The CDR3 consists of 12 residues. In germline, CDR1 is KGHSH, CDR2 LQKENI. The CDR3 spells CASSPLDRGQFF. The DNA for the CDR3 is TGTGCCAGCTCACCCCTGGACAGGGGGCAGTTCTTC.

The CDR3 is CASSYARQATFRSYEQYF. CDR3 in DNA: TGTGCCAGCAGTTACGCCCGACAGGCCACCTTCAGATCCTACGAGCAGTACTTC. This chain links TRBV6-2 or TRBV6-3 with TRBJ2-7; possible D gene TRBD1, 6 bases. Trimming took off 2 bases at V and 1 base at J, with 21 bases between the two ends. CDR3 length equals 18 residues. Germline CDR1 MNHEY, CDR2 SVGEGT.

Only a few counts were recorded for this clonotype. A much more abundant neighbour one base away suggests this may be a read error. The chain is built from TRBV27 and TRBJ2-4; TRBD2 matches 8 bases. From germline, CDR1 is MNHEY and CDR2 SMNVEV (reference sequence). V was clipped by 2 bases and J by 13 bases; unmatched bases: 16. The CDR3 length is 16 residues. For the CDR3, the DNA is TGTGCCAGCAGTTTAAGGGCTACTAGCGGCTACAATGAGCAGTACTTC. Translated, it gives CASSLRATSGYNEQYF.

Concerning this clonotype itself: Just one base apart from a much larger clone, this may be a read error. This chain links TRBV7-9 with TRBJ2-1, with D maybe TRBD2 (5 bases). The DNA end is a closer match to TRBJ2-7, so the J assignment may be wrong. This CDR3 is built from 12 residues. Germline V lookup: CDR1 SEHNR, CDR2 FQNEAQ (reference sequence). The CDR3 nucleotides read TGTGCCAGCAGCCGCGACTACTACGAGCAGTACTTC. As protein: CASSRDYYEQYF.

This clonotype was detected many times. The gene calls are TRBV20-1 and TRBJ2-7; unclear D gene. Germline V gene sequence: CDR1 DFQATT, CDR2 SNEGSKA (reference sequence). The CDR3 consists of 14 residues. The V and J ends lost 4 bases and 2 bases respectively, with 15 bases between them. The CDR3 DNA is TGCAGTGCTAAGCAGGACCTTAGGGCCTACGAGCAGTACTTC. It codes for CSAKQDLRAYEQYF.

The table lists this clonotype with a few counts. CDR3 nucleotides: TGTGCCAGCAGCGGCGGGACTAGCGGGTCCTACAATGAGCAGTTCTTC. Encoded protein: CASSGGTSGSYNEQFF. This chain uses TRBV7-2 with TRBJ2-1, with 12 bases that match TRBD2. The length of the CDR3 is 16 residues. Trimming cost V 5 bases and J 1 base; bases outside gene matches: 3. CDR1 and CDR2 from the germline V gene are SGHTA and FQGNSA.

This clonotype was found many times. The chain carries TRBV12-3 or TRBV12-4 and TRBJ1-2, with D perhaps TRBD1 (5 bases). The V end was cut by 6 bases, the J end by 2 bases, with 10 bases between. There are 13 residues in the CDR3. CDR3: CASSSQGNYGYTF. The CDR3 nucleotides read TGTGCCAGCAGCTCTCAGGGAAACTATGGCTACACCTTC.

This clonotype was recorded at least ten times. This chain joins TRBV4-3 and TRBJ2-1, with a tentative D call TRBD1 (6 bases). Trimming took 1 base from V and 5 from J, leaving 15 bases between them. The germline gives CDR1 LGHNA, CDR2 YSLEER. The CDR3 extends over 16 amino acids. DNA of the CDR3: TGCGCCAGCAGCCAAGTTGGGACCCCAGGGGACAATGAGCAGTTCTTC. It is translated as CASSQVGTPGDNEQFF.

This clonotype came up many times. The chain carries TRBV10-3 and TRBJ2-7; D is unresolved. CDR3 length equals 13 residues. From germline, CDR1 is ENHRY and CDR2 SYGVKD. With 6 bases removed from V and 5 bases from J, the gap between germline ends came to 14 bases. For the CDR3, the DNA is TGTGCCATCAGCGACACAGAAGTGGACGAGCAGTACTTC. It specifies CAISDTEVDEQYF.

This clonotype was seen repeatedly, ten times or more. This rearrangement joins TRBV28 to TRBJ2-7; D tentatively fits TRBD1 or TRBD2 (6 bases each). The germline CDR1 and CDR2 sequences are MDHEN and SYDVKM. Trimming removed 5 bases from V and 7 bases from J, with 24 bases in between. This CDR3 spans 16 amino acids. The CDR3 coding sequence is TGTGCCAGCAGTCCACTACGGAGAACAGGGACTCTTGAGCAGTACTTC. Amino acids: CASSPLRRTGTLEQYF.

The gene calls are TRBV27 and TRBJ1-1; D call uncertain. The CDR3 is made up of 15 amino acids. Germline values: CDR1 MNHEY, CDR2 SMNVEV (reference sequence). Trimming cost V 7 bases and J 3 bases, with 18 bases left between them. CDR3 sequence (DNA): TGTGCCAGCATAAAAGGGAGAGGGAGGGACACTGAAGCTTTCTTT. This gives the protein CASIKGRGRDTEAFF.

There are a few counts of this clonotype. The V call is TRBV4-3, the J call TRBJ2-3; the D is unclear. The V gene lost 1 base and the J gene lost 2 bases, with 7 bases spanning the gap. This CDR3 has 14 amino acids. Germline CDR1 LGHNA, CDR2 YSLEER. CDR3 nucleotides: TGCGCCAGCAGCCAAGGTCTCCACACAGATACGCAGTATTTT. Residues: CASSQGLHTDTQYF.

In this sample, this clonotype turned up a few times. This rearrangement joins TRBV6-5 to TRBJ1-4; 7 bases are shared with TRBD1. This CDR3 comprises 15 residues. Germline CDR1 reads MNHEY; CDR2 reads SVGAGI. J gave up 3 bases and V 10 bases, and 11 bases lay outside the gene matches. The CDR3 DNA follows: TGTGCCACCAAGCTGGGAGGGACAGCTAATGAAAAACTGTTTTTT. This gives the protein CATKLGGTANEKLFF.

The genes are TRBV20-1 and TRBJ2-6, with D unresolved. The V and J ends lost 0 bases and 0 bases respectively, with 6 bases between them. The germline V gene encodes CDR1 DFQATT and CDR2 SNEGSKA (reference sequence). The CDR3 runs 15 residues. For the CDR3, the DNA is TGCAGTGCTAGAGAGTGGTCCTCTGGGGCCAACGTCCTGACTTTC. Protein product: CSAREWSSGANVLTF.

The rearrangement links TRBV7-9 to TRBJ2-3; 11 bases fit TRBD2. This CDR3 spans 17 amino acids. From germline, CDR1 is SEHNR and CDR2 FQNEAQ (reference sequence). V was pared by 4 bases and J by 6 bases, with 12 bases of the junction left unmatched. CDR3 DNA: TGTGCCAGCAGCTCCCGGTATAGCGGGGGGGCCTCTGATACGCAGTATTTT. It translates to CASSSRYSGGASDTQYF.

CDR3: CATSDARGPKNQPQHF. The CDR3 region has the DNA TGTGCCACCAGTGATGCCAGGGGCCCTAAAAATCAGCCCCAGCATTTT. V and J are TRBV24-1 and TRBJ1-5; D may be TRBD1 (6 bases). From germline, CDR1 is KGHDR and CDR2 SFDVKD. The CDR3 contains 16 residues. V was cut by 3 bases and J by 4 bases, with 15 bases left in between.

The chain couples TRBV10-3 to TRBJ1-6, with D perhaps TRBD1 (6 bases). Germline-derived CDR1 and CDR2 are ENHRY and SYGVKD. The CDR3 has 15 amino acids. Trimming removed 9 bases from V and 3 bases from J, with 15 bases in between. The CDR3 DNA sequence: TGTGCCATTAGCCGTGGACAGAACTATAATTCACCCCTCCACTTT. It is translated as CAISRGQNYNSPLHF.

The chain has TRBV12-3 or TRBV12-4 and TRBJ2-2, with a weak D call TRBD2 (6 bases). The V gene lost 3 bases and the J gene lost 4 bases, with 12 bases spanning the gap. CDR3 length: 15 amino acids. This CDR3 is CASSLRTGSTGELFF. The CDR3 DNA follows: TGTGCCAGCAGTTTGAGGACCGGGAGCACCGGGGAGCTGTTTTTT.

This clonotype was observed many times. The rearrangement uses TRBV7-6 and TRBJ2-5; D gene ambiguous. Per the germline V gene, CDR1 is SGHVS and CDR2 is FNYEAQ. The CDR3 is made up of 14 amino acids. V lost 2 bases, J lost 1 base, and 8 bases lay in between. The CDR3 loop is CASSLPIAQETQYF. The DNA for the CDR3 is TGTGCCAGCAGCTTACCCATCGCCCAAGAGACCCAGTACTTC.

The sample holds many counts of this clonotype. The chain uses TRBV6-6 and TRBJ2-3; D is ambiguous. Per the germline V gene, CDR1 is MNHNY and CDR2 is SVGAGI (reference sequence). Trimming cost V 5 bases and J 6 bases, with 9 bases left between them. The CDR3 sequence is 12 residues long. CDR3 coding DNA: TGTGCCAGCAGTCCACTGGTGGATACGCAGTATTTT. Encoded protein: CASSPLVDTQYF.